One sample yielded the 27 T cell receptor beta chains listed below, sequenced in a study of beta chain features in type 1 diabetes. Study-wide results and caveats: For Type 1 diabetes patients, all four CD4+ subsets carried TCRB CDR3s that were moderately but significantly shorter.

No cognate antigen is known for these TCRs. Reverse transcription of all isolated RNA meant that expressed TCRB transcripts were sequenced. TCRdb's table, derived via immunoSEQ multiplex PCR, lists solely in-frame clones and lacks some. The data contain hundreds of thousands of clones, around 15% of them singletons. What was sequenced was naive CD4+ T cells from blood. Receptor source: a man aged 18 to 30 with type 1 diabetes.

A note on this clone: The junction does not match germline at one end; this may be a read error. The rearrangement uses TRBV7-7 and TRBJ2-1; 8 bases line up with TRBD2. Per germline, CDR1 SSHAT and CDR2 FNYEAQ (reference sequence). This CDR3 comprises 15 residues. The CDR3 sequence is CASSLATGGPDEQFF. CDR3 DNA: TGTGCTAGCAGCTTAGCTACGGGGGGGCCGGATGAGCAGTTCTTC.

The chain employs TRBV4-2 and TRBJ2-1; 8 bases match TRBD2. V lost 1 base to trimming and J lost 5 bases; unmatched junction nucleotides: 10. The germline CDR1 and CDR2 sequences are LGHNA and YNFKEQ. CDR3 length equals 17 residues. The CDR3 DNA reads TGTGCCAGCAGCCAAGTCTCATTCGGGAGGGCCGACAATGAGCAGTTCTTC. Translation gives CASSQVSFGRADNEQFF.

The chain uses TRBV25-1 and TRBJ2-7; D may correspond to TRBD1 or TRBD2 (5 bases each). Germline V lookup: CDR1 MGHDK, CDR2 SYGVNS. The CDR3 extends over 14 amino acids. V lost 4 bases and J 4 bases, leaving 14 bases between the germline ends. The CDR3: CASSGGALRYEQYF. CDR3 coding DNA: TGTGCCAGCAGTGGAGGGGCCCTTCGTTACGAGCAGTACTTC.

The gene calls are TRBV7-2 and TRBJ1-2; tentative D call: TRBD1 (5 bases). Germline CDR1 and CDR2: SGHTA and FQGNSA. The CDR3 contains 13 residues. The ends were cut back, 5 bases at V and 5 bases at J, with 12 bases in the middle. Here the CDR3 DNA reads TGTGCCAGCAGCCCGGACAAGCAGTATGGCTACACCTTC. This sequence encodes CASSPDKQYGYTF. Based on the CDR3 plus reference TRBV7-2 and TRBJ1-2, the full variable domain is GAGVSQSPSNKVTEKGKDVELRCDPISGHTALYWYRQSLGQGLEFLIYFQGNSAPDKSGLPSDRFSAERTGGSVSTLTIQRTQQEDSAVYLCASSPDKQYGYTFGSGTRLTVV.

V gene TRBV9 combines with J gene TRBJ2-3; D not certain. The germline V gene has CDR1 SGDLS and CDR2 YYNGEE. V lost 0 bases, J lost 5 bases, and 10 bases lay in between. This CDR3 has 14 amino acids. CDR3 sequence: CASSVASLGDTQYF. Here the CDR3 DNA reads TGTGCCAGCAGCGTAGCCTCTCTCGGAGATACGCAGTATTTT. The entire variable domain, with the rest obtained from reference TRBV9 and TRBJ2-3, is as follows: DSGVTQTPKHLITATGQRVTLRCSPRSGDLSVYWYQQSLDQGLQFLIQYYNGEERAKGNILERFSAQQFPDLHSELNLSSLELGDSALYFCASSVASLGDTQYFGPGTRLTVL.

The gene calls are TRBV10-3 and TRBJ1-1; D call uncertain. The CDR3 is 13 residues long. Trimming removed 4 bases at V and 2 bases at J, with 8 bases between. The germline V gene has CDR1 ENHRY and CDR2 SYGVKD. The CDR3 region is CAISGQQNTEAFF. CDR3 nucleotide sequence: TGTGCCATCAGTGGCCAGCAAAACACTGAAGCTTTCTTT.

The gene calls are TRBV2 and TRBJ2-4, with TRBD2 identical over 11 bases. Germline V CDR1 and CDR2: SNHLY, FYNNEI. The junction had 11 bases not matched to a gene; V was cut back by 7 bases and J by 15 bases. CDR3 length: 13 residues. This CDR3 is CASNPGLAADWYF. For the CDR3, the DNA is TGTGCCAGCAACCCGGGACTAGCGGCTGACTGGTACTTC.

The table lists this clone with a few counts. In nucleotides, the CDR3 is TGCAGCGTTGACACCCTAGCCAAAAACATTCAGTACTTC. Its protein product is CSVDTLAKNIQYF. The chain combines TRBV29-1 with TRBJ2-4; no reliable D call. The CDR3 has 13 residues. Per the germline V gene, CDR1 is SQVTM and CDR2 is ANQGSEA. Trimming shortened V by 3 bases and J by 0 bases, and 6 bases separated the two germline ends.

J is TRBJ2-1 and V is TRBV18; D call uncertain. This CDR3 spans 12 amino acids. CDR1 and CDR2 from the germline V gene are KGHSH and LQKENI. V lost 3 bases and J 10 bases, leaving 10 bases between the germline ends. CDR3 DNA: TGTGCCAGCTCACCGGTCCTTCGGGAGCAGTTCTTC. Its translation is CASSPVLREQFF.

The genes are TRBV30 and TRBJ2-1; the D gene is possibly TRBD1 (5 bases). The CDR3 extends over 14 amino acids. Trimming removed 1 base from V and 7 bases from J, with 14 bases in between. The germline gives CDR1 GTSNPN, CDR2 SVGIG (reference sequence). Written as DNA, the CDR3 is TGTGCCTGGAGTGAGGCAGGGCTAACAAATGAGCAGTTCTTC. Its protein product is CAWSEAGLTNEQFF.

This clone has a handful of counts. This rearrangement joins TRBV30 to TRBJ1-6; 8 bases line up with TRBD1. Trimming cost V 3 bases and J 10 bases; bases outside gene matches: 11. The CDR3 runs to 15 residues. Germline V gene sequence: CDR1 GTSNPN, CDR2 SVGIG (reference sequence). The CDR3 here is CAWRLTQGAGSPLHF. CDR3 DNA sequence: TGTGCCTGGAGGCTGACCCAGGGGGCAGGATCACCCCTCCACTTT.

This clone was counted between two and nine times. J is TRBJ1-2 and V is TRBV28, with D possibly matching TRBD1 (6 bases). Trimming stripped 3 bases from V and 4 bases from J, with 15 bases between. CDR3 length: 15 amino acids. Germline loops: CDR1 MDHEN, CDR2 SYDVKM. As DNA, the CDR3 is TGTGCCAGCAGTTTGGCTGGCAGGGGACCCTATGGCTACACCTTC. Residues: CASSLAGRGPYGYTF.

This clone was counted between two and nine times. The rearrangement links TRBV9 to TRBJ2-5; the D call may be TRBD1 or TRBD2 (5 bases each). The CDR3 totals 14 residues. From germline, CDR1 is SGDLS and CDR2 YYNGEE. Trimming left V 3 bases short and J 4 bases short, with 13 bases between. The CDR3 DNA reads as TGTGCCAGCAGCGCAGGGAGTGGAAGAGAGACCCAGTACTTC. Translation: CASSAGSGRETQYF.

This clone was seen a few times. The V call is TRBV19, the J call TRBJ2-7, with 8 bases aligning to TRBD1. The ends lost 3 bases at V and 7 bases at J; junction bases unmatched: 5. The germline gives CDR1 LNHDA, CDR2 SQIVND (reference sequence). This CDR3 spans 13 amino acids. The CDR3 protein is CASSIGQGKEQYF. The CDR3 DNA reads as TGTGCCAGTAGTATCGGACAGGGTAAGGAGCAGTACTTC. The full variable domain, with the rest looked up from reference TRBV19 and TRBJ2-7, is DGGITQSPKYLFRKEGQNVTLSCEQNLNHDAMYWYRQDPGQGLRLIYYSQIVNDFQKGDIAEGYSVSREKKESFPLTVTSAQKNPTAFYLCASSIGQGKEQYFGPGTRLTVT.

This clone was found a few times. The chain links TRBV5-1 to TRBJ1-2; D unresolved. V lost 3 bases and J lost 5, with 14 bases in between. Germline V lookup: CDR1 SGHRS, CDR2 YFSETQ. This CDR3 spans 14 amino acids. CDR3 DNA: TGCGCCAGCAGCTCTACGACCTCCCGGTATGGCTACACCTTC. Translation: CASSSTTSRYGYTF.

V is TRBV30 and J is TRBJ2-7; 10 bases align to TRBD2. CDR3 length equals 14 residues. V was pared by 4 bases and J by 2 bases, with 5 bases of the junction left unmatched. Germline assignment: CDR1 GTSNPN and CDR2 SVGIG (reference sequence). DNA of the CDR3: TGTGCCTGGACCATAGCGGGGGGCACCTACGAGCAGTACTTC. It yields the protein CAWTIAGGTYEQYF.

This chain uses TRBV5-1 with TRBJ2-5; maybe TRBD2 (6 bases). The CDR3 totals 15 residues. CDR1 is SGHRS and CDR2 is YFSETQ in the germline V gene. Trimming cost V 0 bases and J 5 bases, with 14 bases left between them. DNA for the CDR3: TGCGCCAGCAGCTTGGAGCCAACCAGCGGGGAGACCCAGTACTTC. Protein: CASSLEPTSGETQYF.

This sequence joins TRBV15 and TRBJ1-3; D not certain. Trimming pared 4 bases from V and 2 bases from J, leaving 9 bases between. Germline CDR1 LNHNV, CDR2 YYDKDF (reference sequence). The CDR3 totals 14 residues. CDR3 sequence: CATSIPGPGNTIYF. The CDR3 region has the DNA TGTGCCACCAGCATACCAGGACCTGGAAACACCATATATTTT.

This clone occurred a few times. The chain employs TRBV7-6 and TRBJ2-6; D perhaps matches TRBD2 (5 bases). CDR1 is SGHVS and CDR2 is FNYEAQ in the germline V gene. The V end was cut by 2 bases, the J end by 1 base, with 15 bases between. The CDR3 length is 18 residues. The DNA for the CDR3 is TGTGCCAGCAGCTTAACAACCTTGGGAGTGTCTGGGGCCAACGTCCTGACTTTC. It is translated as CASSLTTLGVSGANVLTF.

The V and J genes are TRBV30 and TRBJ2-3, with D hard to call. V was cut by 2 bases and J by 11 bases, with 17 bases left in between. The CDR3 runs to 13 residues. Germline V gives CDR1 GTSNPN, CDR2 SVGIG (reference sequence). This CDR3 reads CAWSLRLSRRQYF. CDR3 bases: TGTGCCTGGAGTTTACGACTCTCACGGAGGCAGTATTTT.

This clone was seen a few times. V usage is TRBV18 and J usage is TRBJ2-5, with a tentative D call TRBD1 (6 bases). The CDR3 contains 15 residues. Deletions cut 3 bases from V and 5 bases from J, with 16 bases between. Germline CDR1 and CDR2: KGHSH and LQKENI. In DNA form, the CDR3 reads TGTGCCAGCTCACCTCCGGCAGGGGCGCGGGAGACCCAGTACTTC. Translated, it gives CASSPPAGARETQYF.

This clone was seen a few times. The rearrangement uses TRBV2 and TRBJ2-3; D remains unclear. Germline lookup yields CDR1 SNHLY and CDR2 FYNNEI. Deletions cut 6 bases from V and 6 bases from J, with 10 bases between. The CDR3 loop spans 12 amino acids. DNA for the CDR3: TGTGCCAGCAGGCCGGATGGGGATACGCAGTATTTT. This gives the protein CASRPDGDTQYF.

This clone was seen only a few times. The rearrangement joins TRBV30 to TRBJ2-1; D uncertain. The ends were cut back, 0 bases at V and 4 bases at J, with 10 bases in the middle. CDR3 length equals 14 residues. Germline values: CDR1 GTSNPN, CDR2 SVGIG (reference sequence). The CDR3 DNA reads as TGTGCCTGGAGTGTATTCCTCGAGTACAATGAGCAGTTCTTC. Residues: CAWSVFLEYNEQFF.

Only a few counts were recorded for this clone. The CDR3 DNA follows: TGTGCCAGCAGAACCAGACATATGGGGGGTGAGACCCAGTACTTC. Its translation: CASRTRHMGGETQYF. This rearrangement joins TRBV6-6 to TRBJ2-5; D is possibly TRBD2 (6 bases). Germline V gives CDR1 MNHNY, CDR2 SVGAGI (reference sequence). The length of the CDR3 is 15 residues. Trimming removed 6 bases at V and 5 bases at J, with 19 bases between.

This clone occurred a few times. CDR3 nucleotides: TGTGCCAGCAGCAAACCTGAGGCGGGAGCCCGTTTGCCGTGGGTAGATGAGCAGTTCTTC. Translated, it gives CASSKPEAGARLPWVDEQFF. J is TRBJ2-1 and V is TRBV21-1; the table names TRBD2, a call not compared with the DNA. TRBV21-1 is a pseudogene segment. The CDR3 sequence is 20 residues long.

There are a few counts of this clone. The rearrangement uses TRBV25-1 and TRBJ1-4; weak D call: TRBD1 (6 bases). Between the trimmed V and J ends, which lost 4 bases and 2 bases, there was a span of 14 bases. In germline, CDR1 is MGHDK, CDR2 SYGVNS. The CDR3 is made up of 16 amino acids. CDR3 loop: CASSGFLRGTNEKLFF. The CDR3 region has the DNA TGTGCCAGCAGTGGATTCCTAAGGGGGACTAATGAAAAACTGTTTTTT.

The J gene is TRBJ1-1, the V gene TRBV6-5, with 10 bases fitting TRBD1. CDR3 size: 15 residues. Per germline, CDR1 MNHEY and CDR2 SVGAGI. V shed 5 bases, J shed 5 bases, and the junction held 8 bases outside the gene matches. The CDR3 spells CASSPWTGGDTEAFF. DNA for the CDR3: TGTGCCAGCAGTCCCTGGACAGGGGGGGATACTGAAGCTTTCTTT.